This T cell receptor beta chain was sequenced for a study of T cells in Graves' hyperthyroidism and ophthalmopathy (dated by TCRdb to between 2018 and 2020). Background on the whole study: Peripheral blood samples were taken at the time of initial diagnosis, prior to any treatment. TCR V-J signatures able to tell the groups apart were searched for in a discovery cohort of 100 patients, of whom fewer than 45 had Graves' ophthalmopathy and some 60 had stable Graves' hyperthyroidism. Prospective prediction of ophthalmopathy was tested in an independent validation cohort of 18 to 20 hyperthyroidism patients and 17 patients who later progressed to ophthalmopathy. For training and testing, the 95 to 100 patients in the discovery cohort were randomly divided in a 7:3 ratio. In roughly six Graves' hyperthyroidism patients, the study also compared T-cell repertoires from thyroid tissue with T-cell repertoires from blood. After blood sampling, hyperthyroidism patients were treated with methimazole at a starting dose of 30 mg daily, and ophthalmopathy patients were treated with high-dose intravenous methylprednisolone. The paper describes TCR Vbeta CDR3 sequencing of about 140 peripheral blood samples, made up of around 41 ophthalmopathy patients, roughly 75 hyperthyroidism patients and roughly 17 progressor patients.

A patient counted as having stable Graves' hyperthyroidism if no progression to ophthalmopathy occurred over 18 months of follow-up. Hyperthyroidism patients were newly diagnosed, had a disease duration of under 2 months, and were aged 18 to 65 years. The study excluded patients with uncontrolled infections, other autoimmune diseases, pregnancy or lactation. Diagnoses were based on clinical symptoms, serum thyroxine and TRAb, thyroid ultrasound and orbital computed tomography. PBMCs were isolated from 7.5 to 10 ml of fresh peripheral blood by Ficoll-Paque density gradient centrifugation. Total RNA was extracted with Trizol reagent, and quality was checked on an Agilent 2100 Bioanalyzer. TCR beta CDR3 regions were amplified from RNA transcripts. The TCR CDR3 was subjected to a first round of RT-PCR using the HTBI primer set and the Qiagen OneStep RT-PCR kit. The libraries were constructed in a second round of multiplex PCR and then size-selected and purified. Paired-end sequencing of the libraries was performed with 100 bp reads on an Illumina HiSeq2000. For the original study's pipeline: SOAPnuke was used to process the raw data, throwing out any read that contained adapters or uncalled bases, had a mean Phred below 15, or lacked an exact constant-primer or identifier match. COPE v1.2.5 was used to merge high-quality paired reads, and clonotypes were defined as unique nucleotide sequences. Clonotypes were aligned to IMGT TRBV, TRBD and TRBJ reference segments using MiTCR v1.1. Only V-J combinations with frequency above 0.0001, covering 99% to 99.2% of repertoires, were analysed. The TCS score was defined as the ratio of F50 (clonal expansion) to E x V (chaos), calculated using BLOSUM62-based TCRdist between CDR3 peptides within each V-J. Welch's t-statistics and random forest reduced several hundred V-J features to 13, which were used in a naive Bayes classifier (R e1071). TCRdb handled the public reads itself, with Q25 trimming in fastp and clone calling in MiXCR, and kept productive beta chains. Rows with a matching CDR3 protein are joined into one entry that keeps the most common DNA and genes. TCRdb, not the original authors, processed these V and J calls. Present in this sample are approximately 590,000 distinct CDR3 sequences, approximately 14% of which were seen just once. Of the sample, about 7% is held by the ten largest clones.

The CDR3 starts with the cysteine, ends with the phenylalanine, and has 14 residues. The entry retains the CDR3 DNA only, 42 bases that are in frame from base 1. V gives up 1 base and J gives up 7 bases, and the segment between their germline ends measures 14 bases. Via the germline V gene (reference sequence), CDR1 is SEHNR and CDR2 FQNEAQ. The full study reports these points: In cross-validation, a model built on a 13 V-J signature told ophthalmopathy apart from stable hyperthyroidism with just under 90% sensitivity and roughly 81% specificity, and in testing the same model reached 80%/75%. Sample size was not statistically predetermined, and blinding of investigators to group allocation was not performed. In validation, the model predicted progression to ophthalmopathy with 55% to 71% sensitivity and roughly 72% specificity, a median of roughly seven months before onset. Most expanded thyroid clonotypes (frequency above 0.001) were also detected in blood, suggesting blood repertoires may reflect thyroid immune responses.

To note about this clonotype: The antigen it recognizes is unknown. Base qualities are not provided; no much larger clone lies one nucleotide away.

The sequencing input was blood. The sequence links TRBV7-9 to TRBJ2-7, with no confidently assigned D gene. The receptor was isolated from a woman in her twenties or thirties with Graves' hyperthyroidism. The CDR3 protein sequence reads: CASSLDFGPSEQYF. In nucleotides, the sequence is TGTGCCAGCAGCTTAGATTTCGGCCCTTCTGAGCAGTACTTC.